This T cell receptor (beta chain) comes out of a study of T-cell memory formation after mild COVID-19. At the level of the study: Across donors, TCR clusters were largely donor specific. Study-level points and caveats: Some clones that responded were present in memory (sampled pre-infection), which suggests cross-reactive memory joined. Mainly in CM and EM were contracting CD4+ clones; CD8+ were in EMRA. CD4/CD8 balance characterized clones contracting day 15 to 85, and CD4+ skew characterized later expanders.

TCRdb fed the 5' RACE reads into MiXCR, producing one record per CDR3 protein. The sample includes approximately 300,000 distinct CDR3 sequences, roughly a fifth of them seen just once. V was cut by 5 bases and J by 4 bases, with 8 bases left in between. Germline CDR1 and CDR2: KGHDR and SFDVKD. CDR3 length: 13 amino acids. Turning to this clonotype: The antigen is undetermined.

The chain employs TRBV24-1 and TRBJ1-5; D is unresolved. The sequenced sample consisted of PBMCs or a T cell subset sorted from them (not recorded which). This clonotype was obtained from a man aged 18 to 30 who had mild COVID-19 (a few samples of this study predate the infection). Cell type and time point are not known. The CDR3 DNA reads TGTGCCACCAGTGGGGGAGGGAATCAGCCCCAGCATTTT. This gives the protein CATSGGGNQPQHF.